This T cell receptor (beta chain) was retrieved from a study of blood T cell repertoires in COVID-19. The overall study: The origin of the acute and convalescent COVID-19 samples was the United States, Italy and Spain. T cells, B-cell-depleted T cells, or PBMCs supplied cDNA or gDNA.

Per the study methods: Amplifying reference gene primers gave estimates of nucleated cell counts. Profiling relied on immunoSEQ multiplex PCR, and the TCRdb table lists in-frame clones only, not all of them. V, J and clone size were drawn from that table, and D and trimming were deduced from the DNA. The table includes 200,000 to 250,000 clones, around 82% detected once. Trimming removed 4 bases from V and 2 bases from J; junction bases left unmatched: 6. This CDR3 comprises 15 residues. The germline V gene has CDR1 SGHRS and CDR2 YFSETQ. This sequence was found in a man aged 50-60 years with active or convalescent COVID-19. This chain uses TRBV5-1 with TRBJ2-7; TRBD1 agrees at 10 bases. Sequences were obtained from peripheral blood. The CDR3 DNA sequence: TGCGCCAGCAGCCCCTCCGGGACAGGGGCCTACGAGCAGTACTTC. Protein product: CASSPSGTGAYEQYF.